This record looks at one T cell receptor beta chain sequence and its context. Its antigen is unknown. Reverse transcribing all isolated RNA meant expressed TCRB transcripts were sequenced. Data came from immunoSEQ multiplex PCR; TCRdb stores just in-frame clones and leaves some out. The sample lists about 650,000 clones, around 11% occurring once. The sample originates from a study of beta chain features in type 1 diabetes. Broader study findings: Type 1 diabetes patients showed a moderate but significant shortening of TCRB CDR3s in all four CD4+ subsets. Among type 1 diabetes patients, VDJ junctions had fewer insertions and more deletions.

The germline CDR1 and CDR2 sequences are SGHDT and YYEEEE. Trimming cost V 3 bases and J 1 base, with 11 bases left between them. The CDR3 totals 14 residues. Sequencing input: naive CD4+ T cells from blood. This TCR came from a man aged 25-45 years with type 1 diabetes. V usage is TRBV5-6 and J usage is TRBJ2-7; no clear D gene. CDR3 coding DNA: TGTGCCAGCAGCTCCCGCGGCCTTTCCTACGAGCAGTACTTC. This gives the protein CASSSRGLSYEQYF.